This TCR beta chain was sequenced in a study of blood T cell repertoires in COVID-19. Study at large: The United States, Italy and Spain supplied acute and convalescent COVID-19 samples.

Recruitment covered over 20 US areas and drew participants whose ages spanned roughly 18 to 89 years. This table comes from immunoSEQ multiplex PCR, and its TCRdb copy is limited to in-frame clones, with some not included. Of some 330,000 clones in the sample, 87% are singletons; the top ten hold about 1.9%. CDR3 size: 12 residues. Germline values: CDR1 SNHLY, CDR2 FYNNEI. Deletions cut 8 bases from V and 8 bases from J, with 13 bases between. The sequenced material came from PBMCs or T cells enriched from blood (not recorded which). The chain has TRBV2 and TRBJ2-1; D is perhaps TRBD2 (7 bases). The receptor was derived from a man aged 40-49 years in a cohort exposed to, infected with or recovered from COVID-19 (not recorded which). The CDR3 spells CASGGGSYEQFF. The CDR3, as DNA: TGTGCCAGCGGGGGCGGGAGCTATGAGCAGTTCTTC.